One sample yielded the 10 T cell receptor beta chains listed below, sequenced in a study of STAT5B mutations in CD4+ large granular lymphocyte leukemia. The assay was immunoSEQ multiplex PCR, and TCRdb's table has in-frame clones only and misses some. The data show fewer than 40,000 clones, just over 75% seen once. Sequencing was done on a sample of CD4+ T cells from blood buffy coats. The receptor source for this set is a human donor in good health.

The chain combines TRBV18 with TRBJ1-3; 7 bases match TRBD1. Germline CDR1 reads KGHSH; CDR2 reads LQKENI. This CDR3 comprises 16 residues. With V trimmed by 3 bases and J by 1 base, 6 bases remained unmatched. The DNA of the CDR3 is TGTGCCAGCTCACCGCTCCTGACAGGGTCTGGAAACACCATATATTTT. Encoded protein: CASSPLLTGSGNTIYF.

This chain links TRBV5-1 with TRBJ2-7; maybe TRBD2 (6 bases). This CDR3 is built from 16 residues. V was trimmed by 3 bases and J by 4 bases, leaving 20 bases between them. The germline gives CDR1 SGHRS, CDR2 YFSETQ. Here the CDR3 reads CASSSGGASGKYEQYF. The CDR3 DNA sequence: TGCGCCAGCAGCTCAGGAGGGGCCTCCGGGAAGTACGAGCAGTACTTC.

The rearrangement links TRBV9 to TRBJ2-5; 8 bases are a match to TRBD2. The CDR3 is made up of 14 amino acids. CDR1 is SGDLS and CDR2 is YYNGEE in the germline V gene. V lost 4 bases, J lost 1 base, and 3 bases stayed unmatched. The CDR3 loop is CASSTGTSQETQYF. In DNA form, the CDR3 reads TGTGCCAGCAGCACCGGGACTAGCCAAGAGACCCAGTACTTC.

The V gene is TRBV4-1, the J gene TRBJ2-1; perhaps TRBD2 as D (6 bases). This CDR3 is built from 18 residues. Trimming stripped 0 bases from V and 3 bases from J, with 18 bases between. CDR1 MGHRA and CDR2 YSYEKL come from the germline V gene. The CDR3 nucleotides read TGCGCCAGCAGCCAAGACTTGGCACTGCCTAGCGACTACAATGAGCAGTTCTTC. Its protein is CASSQDLALPSDYNEQFF.

This rearrangement joins TRBV6-6 to TRBJ1-4; 8 positions agree with TRBD1. In germline, CDR1 is MNHNY, CDR2 SVGAGI (reference sequence). Trimming at V came to 9 bases and at J to 7 bases, leaving 7 bases not matched to a gene. The CDR3 extends over 13 amino acids. The CDR3 coding sequence is TGTGCCAGTCGGACAGGGAAGAGTGAAAAACTGTTTTTT. It translates to CASRTGKSEKLFF.

This clone appeared a single time. The chain uses TRBV7-2 and TRBJ2-7, with D unresolved. This CDR3 contains 14 residues. The germline V gene encodes CDR1 SGHTA and CDR2 FQGNSA. Trimming stripped 5 bases from V and 1 base from J, with 12 bases between. This chain's CDR3 is CASSAAGSSYEQYF. The CDR3 coding sequence is TGTGCCAGCAGCGCGGCCGGGTCGTCCTACGAGCAGTACTTC.

J is TRBJ2-2 and V is TRBV6-5, with TRBD1 matching 9 bases. There are 15 residues in the CDR3. V trimming: 5 bases; J trimming: 4 bases; junction bases outside the gene matches: 5. Germline CDR1 is MNHEY and CDR2 is SVGAGI. CDR3 region: CASSNTGGCTGELFF. The CDR3 DNA reads TGTGCCAGCAGTAACACAGGGGGCTGCACCGGGGAGCTGTTTTTT.

V gene TRBV4-3 combines with J gene TRBJ2-3, with TRBD2 matching over 9 bases. The V segment lost 9 bases and the J segment 3 bases; nucleotides outside the gene matches: 10. CDR1 LGHNA and CDR2 YSLEER come from the germline V gene. This CDR3 has 15 residues. CDR3 coding DNA: TGCGCCAGTGGGTATTCTAGCGGGGCAACAGATACGCAGTATTTT. Translation: CASGYSSGATDTQYF.

The chain couples TRBV19 to TRBJ1-1; D ambiguous. The V gene lost 7 bases and the J gene lost 0 bases, with 9 bases spanning the gap. Germline lookup yields CDR1 LNHDA and CDR2 SQIVND (reference sequence). The length of the CDR3 is 13 residues. CDR3 sequence (DNA): TGTGCCAGTAAGGCCACCATGAACACTGAAGCTTTCTTT. The encoded protein is CASKATMNTEAFF.

In this sample, this clone turned up once. This chain uses TRBV7-9 with TRBJ2-4, with D perhaps matching TRBD1 or TRBD2 (5 bases each). The ends were cut back, 3 bases at V and 0 bases at J, with 15 bases in the middle. The V gene's germline CDR1 is SEHNR and CDR2 FQNEAQ (reference sequence). The CDR3 spans 17 residues. CDR3 DNA sequence: TGTGCCAGCAGCTTGGGGACGGCGACTTTAGCCAAAAACATTCAGTACTTC. This translates into CASSLGTATLAKNIQYF.